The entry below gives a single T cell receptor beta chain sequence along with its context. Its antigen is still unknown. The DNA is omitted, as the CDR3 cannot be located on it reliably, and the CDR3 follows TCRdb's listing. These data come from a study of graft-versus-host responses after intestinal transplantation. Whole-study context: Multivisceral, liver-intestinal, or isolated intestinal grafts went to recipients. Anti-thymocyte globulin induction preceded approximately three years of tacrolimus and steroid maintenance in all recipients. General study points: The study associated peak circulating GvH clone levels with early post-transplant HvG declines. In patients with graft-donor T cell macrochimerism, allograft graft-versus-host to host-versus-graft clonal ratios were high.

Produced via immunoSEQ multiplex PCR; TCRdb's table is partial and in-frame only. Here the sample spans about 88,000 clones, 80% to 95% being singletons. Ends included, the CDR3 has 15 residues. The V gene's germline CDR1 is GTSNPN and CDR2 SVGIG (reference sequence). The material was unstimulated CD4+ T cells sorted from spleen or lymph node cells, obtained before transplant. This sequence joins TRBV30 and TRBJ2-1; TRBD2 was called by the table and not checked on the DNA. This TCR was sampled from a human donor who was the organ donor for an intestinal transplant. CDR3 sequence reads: CACSAGRRHNNEQFF.